This passage covers 13 T cell receptor beta chains from one sample sequenced in a study of T cells expressing NK-cell markers (dated by TCRdb to 2018 to 2020). The protocol used for the library was 5' RACE. The run used an Illumina HiSeq 2000. Each entry corresponds to one CDR3 protein sequence from reads that TCRdb reprocessed, and DNA is not given. The sample table includes 250,000 to 300,000 distinct CDR3 sequences. The ten largest clones take up about 0.39% of the sample. The specimen was blood T cells: a sorted CD56 or NKG2C T cell subset, CD4+ or CD8+ T cells, or bulk PBMC T cells (not recorded which). These TCRs come from a man younger than 35 in good health. Donor details come from another sample of the same person, matched by shared clones.

The rearrangement links TRBV5-6 to TRBJ1-1. CDR1 and CDR2 from the germline V gene are SGHDT and YYEEEE. CDR3 size: 11 residues. The CDR3 reads CASSSTTEAFF. Using reference TRBV5-6 and TRBJ1-1 for the parts outside the CDR3, the full variable domain is DAGVTQSPTHLIKTRGQQVTLRCSPKSGHDTVSWYQQALGQGPQFIFQYYEEEERQRGNFPDRFSGHQFPNYSSELNVNALLLGDSALYLCASSSTTEAFFGQGTRLTVV.

The rearrangement uses TRBV5-6 and TRBJ2-7; TCRdb lists TRBD1, though no DNA is available to test this call. The CDR3 is 15 residues long. The germline V gene has CDR1 SGHDT and CDR2 YYEEEE. This chain's CDR3 is CASSRGRQGVYEQYF.

The chain joins TRBV7-8 to TRBJ1-5; the TCRdb call, TRBD1, lacks DNA for checking. Germline-derived CDR1 and CDR2 are SGHVS and FQNEAQ. CDR3 size: 14 residues. The chain's CDR3 is CASKGGPWNQPQHF.

The CDR3 reads CASRGGGRAYEQYF. The V call is TRBV12-3 or TRBV12-4, the J call TRBJ2-7; TCRdb's assignment of TRBD2 cannot be checked, as there is no DNA. CDR3 size: 14 residues.

The chain uses TRBV29-1 and TRBJ2-7; TCRdb's D gene call, TRBD2, goes unchecked for lack of DNA. This CDR3 has 11 amino acids. The germline CDR1 and CDR2 sequences are SQVTM and ANQGSEA. CDR3: CSVGPAGEQYF.

This sequence joins TRBV10-3 and TRBJ2-7; TCRdb's D call, TRBD2, is unchecked because there is no DNA. The CDR3 runs 13 residues. Per germline, CDR1 ENHRY and CDR2 SYGVKD. CDR3 region: CATKPGTSYEQYF.

V and J are TRBV5-1 and TRBJ2-3. The germline V gene has CDR1 SGHRS and CDR2 YFSETQ. The CDR3 loop spans 16 amino acids. Here the CDR3 reads CASSLDGIGSTDTQYF.

V gene TRBV19 combines with J gene TRBJ2-1; TCRdb gives TRBD2 as the D gene, but with no DNA this cannot be confirmed. Germline V gene sequence: CDR1 LNHDA, CDR2 SQIVND (reference sequence). This CDR3 comprises 18 residues. CDR3: CASLGLAGGLESYNEQFF.

The chain combines TRBV7-3 with TRBJ1-2. Germline V gene sequence: CDR1 SGHTA, CDR2 FQGTGA. This CDR3 contains 15 residues. The CDR3 loop reads CASSLGRKTNYGYTF.

The chain couples TRBV12-3 or TRBV12-4 to TRBJ1-2; TCRdb picks TRBD1, but there is no DNA to check that call. There are 14 residues in the CDR3. CDR3 protein: CASSRQGESYGYTF.

The gene calls are TRBV10-3 and TRBJ2-6; the TCRdb call, TRBD1, lacks DNA for checking. The germline V gene has CDR1 ENHRY and CDR2 SYGVKD. The CDR3 totals 17 residues. The CDR3 region is CAIKPGQENSGANVLTF.

V usage is TRBV19 and J usage is TRBJ1-6; TCRdb outputs TRBD1, but without DNA this stays unchecked. This CDR3 is built from 16 residues. Germline CDR1 reads LNHDA; CDR2 reads SQIVND (reference sequence). CDR3 sequence reads: CASSIFPGGGESPLHF.

CDR3 region: CSVCTSGTDTQYF. V and J are TRBV29-1 and TRBJ2-3; TCRdb calls TRBD2, which cannot be checked without DNA. CDR3 length equals 13 residues. Germline CDR1 and CDR2: SQVTM and ANQGSEA.